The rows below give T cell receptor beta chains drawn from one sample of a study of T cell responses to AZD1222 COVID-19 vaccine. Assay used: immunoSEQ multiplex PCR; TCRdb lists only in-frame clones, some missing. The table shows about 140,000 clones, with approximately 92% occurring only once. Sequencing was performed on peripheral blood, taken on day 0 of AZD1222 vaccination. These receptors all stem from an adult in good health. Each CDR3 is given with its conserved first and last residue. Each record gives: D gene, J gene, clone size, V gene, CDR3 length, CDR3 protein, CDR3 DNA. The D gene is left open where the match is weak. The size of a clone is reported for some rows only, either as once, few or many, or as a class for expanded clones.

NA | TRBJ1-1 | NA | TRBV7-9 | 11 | CASSAGTEAFF | TGTGCCAGCAGCGCCGGGACCGAGGCTTTCTTT
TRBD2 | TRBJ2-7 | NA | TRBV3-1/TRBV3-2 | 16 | CASSQMWTSSSHEQYF | TGTGCCAGCAGCCAAATGTGGACTAGCAGCTCCCACGAGCAGTACTTC
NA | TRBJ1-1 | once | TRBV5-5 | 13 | CASSFSAVYEAFF | TGTGCCAGCAGCTTCTCGGCCGTGTATGAAGCTTTCTTT
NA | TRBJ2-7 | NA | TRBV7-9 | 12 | CASSSPSYEQYF | TGTGCCAGCAGCTCCCCCTCCTACGAGCAGTACTTC
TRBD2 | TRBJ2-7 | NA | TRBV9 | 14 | CASSKAGGTYEQYF | TGTGCCAGCAGCAAAGCGGGAGGGACCTACGAGCAGTACTTC
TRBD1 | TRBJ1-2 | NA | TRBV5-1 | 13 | CASSLEGAKGYTF | TGCGCCAGCAGCTTGGAGGGGGCGAAAGGCTACACCTTC
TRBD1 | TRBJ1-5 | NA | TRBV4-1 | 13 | CASSQGGGQKRHF | TGCGCCAGCAGCCAAGGTGGGGGACAGAAAAGGCATTTT
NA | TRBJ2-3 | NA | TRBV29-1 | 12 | CSAARDTDTQYF | TGCAGCGCCGCTAGGGACACAGATACGCAGTATTTT
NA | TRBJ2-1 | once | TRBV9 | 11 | CASGPKGEQFF | TGTGCCAGCGGGCCTAAGGGTGAGCAGTTCTTC
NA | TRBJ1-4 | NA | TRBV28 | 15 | CASRPEPATNEKLFF | TGTGCCAGCAGACCGGAGCCTGCAACTAATGAAAAACTGTTTTTT
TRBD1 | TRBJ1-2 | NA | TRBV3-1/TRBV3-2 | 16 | CASSQRGRLDNYGYTF | TGTGCCAGCAGCCAAAGGGGGCGCTTGGACAACTATGGCTACACCTTC
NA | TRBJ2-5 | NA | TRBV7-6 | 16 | CASSLLAPLHQETQYF | TGTGCCAGCAGCTTATTAGCTCCCCTGCACCAAGAGACCCAGTACTTC
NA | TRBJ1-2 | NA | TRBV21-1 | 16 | CASSKAGGDRGNGYTF | TGTGCCAGCAGCAAAGCCGGGGGTGACAGGGGCAATGGCTACACCTTC
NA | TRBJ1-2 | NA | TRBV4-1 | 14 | CASSQDLTAYGYTF | TGCGCCAGCAGCCAAGATTTGACGGCCTATGGCTACACCTTC
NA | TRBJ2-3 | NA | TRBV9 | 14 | CASSGDQFTDTQYF | TGTGCCAGCAGCGGGGACCAATTCACAGATACGCAGTATTTT
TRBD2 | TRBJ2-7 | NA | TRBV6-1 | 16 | CASSDLSGLAGYEQYF | TGTGCCAGCAGTGACCTTTCGGGACTAGCGGGCTACGAGCAGTACTTC
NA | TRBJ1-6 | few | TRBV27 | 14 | CASSWGLDNSPLHF | TGTGCCAGCAGTTGGGGTTTGGATAATTCACCCCTCCACTTT
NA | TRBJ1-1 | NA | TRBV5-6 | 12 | CASSLGAGSAFF | TGTGCCAGCAGCTTGGGGGCGGGTTCAGCTTTCTTT
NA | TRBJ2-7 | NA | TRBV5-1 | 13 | CASSLQGSYEQYF | TGCGCCAGCAGCTTACAGGGTTCCTACGAGCAGTACTTC
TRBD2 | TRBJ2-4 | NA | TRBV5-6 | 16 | CASSDATSGRKGIQYF | TGTGCCAGCAGCGACGCGACTAGCGGTAGAAAAGGTATTCAGTACTTC
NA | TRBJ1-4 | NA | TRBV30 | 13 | CAWSTLTERKLFF | TGTGCCTGGAGTACCCTAACCGAGCGTAAACTGTTTTTT
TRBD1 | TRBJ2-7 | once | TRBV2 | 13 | CAIPRTGEGEQYF | TGTGCCATCCCGCGGACAGGGGAGGGCGAGCAGTACTTC
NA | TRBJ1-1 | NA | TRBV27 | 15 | CASSSRFQGRTEAFF | TGTGCCAGCAGTTCCAGGTTTCAGGGACGGACTGAAGCTTTCTTT
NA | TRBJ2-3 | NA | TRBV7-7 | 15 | CASSLGFPGADTQYF | TGTGCTAGCAGCTTAGGCTTCCCCGGGGCAGATACGCAGTATTTT
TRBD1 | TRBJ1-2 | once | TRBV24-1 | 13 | CATSDSGQGGYTF | TGTGCCACCAGTGACAGCGGACAGGGTGGCTACACCTTC
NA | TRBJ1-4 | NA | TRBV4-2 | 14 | CASSLDSAGEKLFF | TGTGCCAGCAGCCTGGACTCGGCAGGGGAAAAACTGTTTTTT
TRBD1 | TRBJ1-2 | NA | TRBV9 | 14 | CASSARQGGYGYTF | TGTGCCAGCAGCGCCCGACAGGGCGGTTATGGCTACACCTTC
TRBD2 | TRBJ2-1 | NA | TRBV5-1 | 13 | CASMLAGPNEQFF | TGCGCCAGCATGCTAGCGGGACCCAATGAGCAGTTCTTC
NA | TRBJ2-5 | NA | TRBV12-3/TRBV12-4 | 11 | CASSFPETQYF | TGTGCCAGCAGTTTCCCGGAGACCCAGTACTTC
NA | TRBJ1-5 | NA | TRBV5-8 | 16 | CASSSPGWDSNQPQHF | TGTGCCAGCAGCTCGCCCGGTTGGGATAGCAATCAGCCCCAGCATTTT
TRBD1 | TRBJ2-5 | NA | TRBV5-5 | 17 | CASSLRPGQGVQETQYF | TGTGCCAGCAGCTTGCGACCGGGACAGGGGGTTCAAGAGACCCAGTACTTC
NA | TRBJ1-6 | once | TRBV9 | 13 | CASSGVGSSPLHF | TGTGCCAGCAGCGGGGTCGGCAGCTCACCCCTCCACTTT
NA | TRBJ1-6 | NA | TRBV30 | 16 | CAWSVQGFSYNSPLHF | TGTGCCTGGAGTGTACAGGGATTCTCCTATAATTCACCCCTCCACTTT
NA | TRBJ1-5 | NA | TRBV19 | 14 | CASSLRPRDQPQHF | TGTGCCAGTAGTTTGAGACCCAGAGATCAGCCCCAGCATTTT
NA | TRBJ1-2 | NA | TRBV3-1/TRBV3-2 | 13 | CASSQARSDGYTF | TGTGCCAGCAGCCAAGCCAGGTCTGATGGCTACACCTTC
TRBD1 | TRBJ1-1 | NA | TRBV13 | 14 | CASSFDRVRTEAFF | TGTGCCAGCAGCTTTGACAGGGTGAGGACTGAAGCTTTCTTT
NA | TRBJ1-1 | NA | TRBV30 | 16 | CAWTLRGFLMNTEAFF | TGTGCCTGGACCCTAAGAGGTTTTCTCATGAACACTGAAGCTTTCTTT
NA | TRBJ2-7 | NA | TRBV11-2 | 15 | CASSLNGGLTYEQYF | TGTGCCAGCAGCTTAAATGGGGGACTGACCTACGAGCAGTACTTC
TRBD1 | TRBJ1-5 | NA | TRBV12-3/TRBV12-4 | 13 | CASSPTGGQPQHF | TGTGCCAGCAGTCCGACAGGGGGTCAGCCCCAGCATTTT
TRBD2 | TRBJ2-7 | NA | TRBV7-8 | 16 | CASSPGTSGTGDEQYF | TGTGCCAGCAGCCCCGGGACTAGCGGTACGGGTGACGAGCAGTACTTC